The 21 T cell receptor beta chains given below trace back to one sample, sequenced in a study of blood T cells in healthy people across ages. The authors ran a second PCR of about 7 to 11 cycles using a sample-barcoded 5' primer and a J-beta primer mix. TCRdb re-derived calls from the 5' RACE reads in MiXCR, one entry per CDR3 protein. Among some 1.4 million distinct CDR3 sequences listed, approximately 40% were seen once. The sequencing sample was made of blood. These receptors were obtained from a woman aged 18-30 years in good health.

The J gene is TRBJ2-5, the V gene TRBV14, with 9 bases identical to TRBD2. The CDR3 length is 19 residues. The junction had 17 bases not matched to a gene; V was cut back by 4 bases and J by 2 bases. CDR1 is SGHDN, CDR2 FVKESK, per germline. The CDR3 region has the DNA TGTGCCAGCAGCCCGGAGCCGGGACTAGCAGGAATGCGTCAAGAGACCCAGTACTTC. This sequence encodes CASSPEPGLAGMRQETQYF. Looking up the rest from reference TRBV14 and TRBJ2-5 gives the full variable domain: EAGVTQFPSHSVIEKGQTVTLRCDPISGHDNLYWYRRVMGKEIKFLLHFVKESKQDESGMPNNRFLAERTGGTYSTLKVQPAELEDSGVYFCASSPEPGLAGMRQETQYFGPGTRLLVL.

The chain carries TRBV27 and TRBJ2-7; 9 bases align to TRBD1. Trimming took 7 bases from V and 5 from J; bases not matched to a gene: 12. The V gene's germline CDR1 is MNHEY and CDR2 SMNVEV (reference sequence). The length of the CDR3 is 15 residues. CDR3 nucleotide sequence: TGTGCCAGCAAGAAGGGCGGGACAGGGTCCCACGAGCAGTACTTC. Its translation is CASKKGGTGSHEQYF.

In DNA form, the CDR3 reads TGTGCCAGCACCCCGACGAATCAGCCCCAGCATTTT. Encoded protein: CASTPTNQPQHF. J is TRBJ1-5 and V is TRBV28, with D unresolved. This CDR3 comprises 12 residues. The germline V gene encodes CDR1 MDHEN and CDR2 SYDVKM. Trimming took off 7 bases at V and 4 bases at J, with 8 bases between the two ends.

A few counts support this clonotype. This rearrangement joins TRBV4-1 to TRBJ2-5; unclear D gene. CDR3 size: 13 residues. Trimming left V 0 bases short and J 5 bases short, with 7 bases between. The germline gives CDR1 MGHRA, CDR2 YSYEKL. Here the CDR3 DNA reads TGCGCCAGCAGCCAAGATGATTGGGAGACCCAGTACTTC. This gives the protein CASSQDDWETQYF.

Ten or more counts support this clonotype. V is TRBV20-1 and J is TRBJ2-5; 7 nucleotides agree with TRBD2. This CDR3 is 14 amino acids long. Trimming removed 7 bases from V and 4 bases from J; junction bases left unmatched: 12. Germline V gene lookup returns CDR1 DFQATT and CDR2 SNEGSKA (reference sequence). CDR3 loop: CSVSRDYQGETQYF. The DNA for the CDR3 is TGCAGTGTCTCGCGGGACTATCAAGGAGAGACCCAGTACTTC.

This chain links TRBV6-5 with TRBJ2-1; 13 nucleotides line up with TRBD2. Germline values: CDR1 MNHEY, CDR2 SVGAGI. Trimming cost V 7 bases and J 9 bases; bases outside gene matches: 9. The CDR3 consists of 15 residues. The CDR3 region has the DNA TGTGCCAGCAATATAGGACTAGCGGGGGTGGGTGAGCAGTTCTTC. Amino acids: CASNIGLAGVGEQFF.

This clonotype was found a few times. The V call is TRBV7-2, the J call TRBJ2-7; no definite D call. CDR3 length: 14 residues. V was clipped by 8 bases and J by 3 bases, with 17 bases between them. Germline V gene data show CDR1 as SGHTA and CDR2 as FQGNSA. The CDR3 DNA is TGTGCCAGCTCTTCCATTATGACAAACTACGAGCAGTACTTC. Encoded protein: CASSSIMTNYEQYF. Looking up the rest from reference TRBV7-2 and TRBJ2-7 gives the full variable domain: GAGVSQSPSNKVTEKGKDVELRCDPISGHTALYWYRQSLGQGLEFLIYFQGNSAPDKSGLPSDRFSAERTGGSVSTLTIQRTQQEDSAVYLCASSSIMTNYEQYFGPGTRLTVT.

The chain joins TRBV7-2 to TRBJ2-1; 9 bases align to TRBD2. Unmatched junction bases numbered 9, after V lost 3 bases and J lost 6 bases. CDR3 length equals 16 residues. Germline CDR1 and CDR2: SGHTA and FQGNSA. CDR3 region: CASSFPETSGGNEQFF. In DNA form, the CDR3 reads TGTGCCAGCAGCTTTCCCGAGACTAGCGGAGGCAATGAGCAGTTCTTC. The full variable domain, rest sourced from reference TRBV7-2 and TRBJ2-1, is GAGVSQSPSNKVTEKGKDVELRCDPISGHTALYWYRQSLGQGLEFLIYFQGNSAPDKSGLPSDRFSAERTGGSVSTLTIQRTQQEDSAVYLCASSFPETSGGNEQFFGPGTRLTVL.

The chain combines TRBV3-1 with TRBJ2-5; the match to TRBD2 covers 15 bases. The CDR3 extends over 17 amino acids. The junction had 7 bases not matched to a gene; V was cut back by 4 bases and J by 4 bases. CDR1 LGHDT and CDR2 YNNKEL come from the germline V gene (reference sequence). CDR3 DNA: TGTGCCAGCAGCCGCGGGACTAGCGGGGGGTCTCGAGAGACCCAGTACTTC. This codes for CASSRGTSGGSRETQYF.

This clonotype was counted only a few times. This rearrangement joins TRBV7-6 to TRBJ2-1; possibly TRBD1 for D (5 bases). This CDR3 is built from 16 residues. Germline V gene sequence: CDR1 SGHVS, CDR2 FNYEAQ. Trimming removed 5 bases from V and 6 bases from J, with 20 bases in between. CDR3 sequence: CASSVRGYSIGNEQFF. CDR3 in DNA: TGTGCCAGCAGCGTTAGGGGTTACAGTATTGGCAATGAGCAGTTCTTC.

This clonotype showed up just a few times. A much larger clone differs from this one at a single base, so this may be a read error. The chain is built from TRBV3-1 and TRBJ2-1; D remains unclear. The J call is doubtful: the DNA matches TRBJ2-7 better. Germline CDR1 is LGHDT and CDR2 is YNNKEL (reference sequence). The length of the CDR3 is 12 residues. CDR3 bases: TGTGCCAGCAGCCAATTGGGGAATGAGCAGTACTTC. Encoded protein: CASSQLGNEQYF.

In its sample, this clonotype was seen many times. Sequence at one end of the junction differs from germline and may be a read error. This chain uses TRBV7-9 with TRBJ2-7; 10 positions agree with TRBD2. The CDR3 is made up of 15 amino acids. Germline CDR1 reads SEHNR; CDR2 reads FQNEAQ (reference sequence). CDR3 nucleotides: TGCGCCAGCAGCTTGGGAGCGGGAGGGCCCTACGAGCAGTACTTC. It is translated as CASSLGAGGPYEQYF.

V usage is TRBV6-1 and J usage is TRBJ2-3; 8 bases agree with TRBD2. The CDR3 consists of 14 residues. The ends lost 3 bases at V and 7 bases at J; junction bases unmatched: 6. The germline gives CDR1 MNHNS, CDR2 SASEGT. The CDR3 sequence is CASSEAGGPYTQYF. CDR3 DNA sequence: TGTGCCAGCAGTGAGGCGGGAGGCCCTTATACGCAGTATTTT.

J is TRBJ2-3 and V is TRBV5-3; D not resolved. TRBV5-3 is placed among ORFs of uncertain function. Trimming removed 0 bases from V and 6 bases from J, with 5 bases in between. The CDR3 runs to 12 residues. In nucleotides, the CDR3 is TGTGCCAGAAGCTTGGATACGGATACGCAGTATTTT. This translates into CARSLDTDTQYF.

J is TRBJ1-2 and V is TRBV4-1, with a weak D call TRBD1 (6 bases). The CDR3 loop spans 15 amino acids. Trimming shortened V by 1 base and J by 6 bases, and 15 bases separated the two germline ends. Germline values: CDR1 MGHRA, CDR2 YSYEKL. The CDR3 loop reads CASSQAVGATNGYTF. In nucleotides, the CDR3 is TGCGCCAGCAGCCAAGCTGTGGGGGCAACAAATGGCTACACCTTC.

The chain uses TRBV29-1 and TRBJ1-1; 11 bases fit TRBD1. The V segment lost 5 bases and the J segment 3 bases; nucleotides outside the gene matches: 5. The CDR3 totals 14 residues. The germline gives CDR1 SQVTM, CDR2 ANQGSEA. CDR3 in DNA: TGCAGCGTTCATAGGACAGGGGGCTACACTGAAGCTTTCTTT. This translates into CSVHRTGGYTEAFF.

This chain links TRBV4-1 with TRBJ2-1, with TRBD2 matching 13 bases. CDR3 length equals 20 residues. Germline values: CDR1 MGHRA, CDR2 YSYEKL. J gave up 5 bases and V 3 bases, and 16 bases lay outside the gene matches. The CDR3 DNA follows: TGCGCCAGCAGCCACACCACGGGACTAGCGGGACCTTTGGATGACAATGAGCAGTTCTTC. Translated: CASSHTTGLAGPLDDNEQFF.

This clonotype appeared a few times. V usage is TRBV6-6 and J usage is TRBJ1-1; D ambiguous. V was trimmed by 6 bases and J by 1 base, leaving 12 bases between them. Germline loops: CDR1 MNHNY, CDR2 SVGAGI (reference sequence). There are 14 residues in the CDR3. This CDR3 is CASRDRATNTEAFF. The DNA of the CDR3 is TGTGCCAGCAGGGACCGGGCGACGAACACTGAAGCTTTCTTT.

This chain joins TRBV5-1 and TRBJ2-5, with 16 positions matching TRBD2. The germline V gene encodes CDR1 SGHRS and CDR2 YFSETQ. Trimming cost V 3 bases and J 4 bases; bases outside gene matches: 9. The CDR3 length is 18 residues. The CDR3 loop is CASSSDGTSGRGRETQYF. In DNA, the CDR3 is TGCGCCAGCAGCTCCGACGGGACTAGCGGGAGGGGTAGAGAGACCCAGTACTTC.

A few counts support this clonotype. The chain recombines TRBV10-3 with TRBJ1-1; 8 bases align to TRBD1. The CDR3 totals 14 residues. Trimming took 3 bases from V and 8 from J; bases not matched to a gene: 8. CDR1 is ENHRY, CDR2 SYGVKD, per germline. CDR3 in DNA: TGTGCCATCAGTGATGGGACAGGACCGCCCGAAGCTTTCTTT. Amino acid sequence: CAISDGTGPPEAFF.

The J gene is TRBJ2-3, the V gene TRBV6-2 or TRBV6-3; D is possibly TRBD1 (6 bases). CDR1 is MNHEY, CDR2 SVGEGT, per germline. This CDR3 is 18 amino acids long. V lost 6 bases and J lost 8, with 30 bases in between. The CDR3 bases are TGTGCCAGCAGGACATCCGGGACACTCAACCCCCTGATTATTACGCAGTATTTT. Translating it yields CASRTSGTLNPLIITQYF.